This T cell receptor beta chain was identified during a study of T cells in Graves' hyperthyroidism and ophthalmopathy. Study-wide points: A 13 V-J signature model discriminated ophthalmopathy versus stable hyperthyroidism.

The junction had 3 bases not matched to a gene; V was cut back by 6 bases and J by 2 bases. This CDR3 has 12 residues. Looked up from germline, CDR1 is DFQATT and CDR2 is SNEGSKA (reference sequence). This clonotype was picked up many times. Its antigen is still unknown. Amplification targeted TCR beta CDR3 regions from RNA transcripts. The TCR CDR3 first-round RT-PCR relied on the HTBI primer set. TCRdb processed the multiplex PCR reads anew with MiXCR; each CDR3 protein has one entry. Of some 400,000 distinct CDR3 sequences listed, over 15% are singletons. Lactation, pregnancy, other autoimmune disease or uncontrolled infection excluded patients.

The rearrangement uses TRBV20-1 and TRBJ2-5, with 7 nucleotides matching TRBD1. This clonotype originated in a woman aged 18-29 years with Graves' hyperthyroidism. The sample taken for sequencing was blood. CDR3 loop: CSARDRQETQYF. CDR3 sequence (DNA): TGCAGTGCCAGGGACAGACAAGAGACCCAGTACTTC.